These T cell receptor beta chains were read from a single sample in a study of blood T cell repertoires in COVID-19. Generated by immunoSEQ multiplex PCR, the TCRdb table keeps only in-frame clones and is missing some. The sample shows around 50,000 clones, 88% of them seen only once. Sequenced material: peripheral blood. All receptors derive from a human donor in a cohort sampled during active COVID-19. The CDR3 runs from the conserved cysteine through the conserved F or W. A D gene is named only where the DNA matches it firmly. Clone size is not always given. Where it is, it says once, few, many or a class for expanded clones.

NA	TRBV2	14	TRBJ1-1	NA	CASNFVRGDTEAFF	TGTGCCAGCAACTTTGTCAGGGGAGACACTGAAGCTTTCTTT
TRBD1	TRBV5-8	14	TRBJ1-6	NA	CASSFGQGVFTLHF	TGTGCCAGCAGCTTCGGGCAGGGGGTCTTCACCCTCCACTTT
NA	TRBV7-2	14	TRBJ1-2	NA	CASSLGAANYGYTF	TGTGCCAGCAGCTTAGGGGCAGCTAACTATGGCTACACCTTC
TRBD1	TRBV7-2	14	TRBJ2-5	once	CASSRDRGGETQYF	TGTGCCAGCAGCCGGGACAGGGGGGGAGAGACCCAGTACTTC
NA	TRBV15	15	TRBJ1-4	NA	CATSRVQGTNEKLFF	TGTGCCACCAGCAGAGTCCAGGGAACTAATGAAAAACTGTTTTTT
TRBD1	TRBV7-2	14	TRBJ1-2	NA	CASSLDRGVGGYTF	TGTGCCAGCAGCTTAGACAGGGGGGTTGGCGGCTACACCTTC
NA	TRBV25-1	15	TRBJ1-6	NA	CASSQGRTYNSPLHF	TGTGCCAGCAGCCAGGGAAGAACCTATAATTCACCCCTCCACTTT
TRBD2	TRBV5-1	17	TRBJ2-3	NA	CASSGTSGRSSTDTQYF	TGCGCCAGTTCCGGGACTAGCGGTCGCTCTAGCACAGATACGCAGTATTTT
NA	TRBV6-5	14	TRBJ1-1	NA	CASRTRQDNTEAFF	TGTGCCAGCAGGACCAGACAGGACAACACTGAAGCTTTCTTT
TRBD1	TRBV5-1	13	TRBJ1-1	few	CASSPRTGAEAFF	TGCGCCAGCAGCCCAAGGACAGGGGCTGAAGCTTTCTTT
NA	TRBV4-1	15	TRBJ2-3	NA	CASSQEGRGTDTQYF	TGCGCCAGCAGCCAAGAAGGCAGGGGCACAGATACGCAGTATTTT
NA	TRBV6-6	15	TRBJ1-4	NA	CASSYLGGNSEKLFF	TGTGCCAGCAGTTACCTAGGAGGGAATAGTGAAAAACTGTTTTTT
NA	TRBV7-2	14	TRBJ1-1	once	CASRNGGLNTEAFF	TGTGCCAGCCGCAACGGGGGTCTAAACACTGAAGCTTTCTTT
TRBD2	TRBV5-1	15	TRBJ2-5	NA	CASSLSGGAGETQYF	TGCGCCAGCAGCCTCAGCGGGGGGGCTGGGGAGACCCAGTACTTC